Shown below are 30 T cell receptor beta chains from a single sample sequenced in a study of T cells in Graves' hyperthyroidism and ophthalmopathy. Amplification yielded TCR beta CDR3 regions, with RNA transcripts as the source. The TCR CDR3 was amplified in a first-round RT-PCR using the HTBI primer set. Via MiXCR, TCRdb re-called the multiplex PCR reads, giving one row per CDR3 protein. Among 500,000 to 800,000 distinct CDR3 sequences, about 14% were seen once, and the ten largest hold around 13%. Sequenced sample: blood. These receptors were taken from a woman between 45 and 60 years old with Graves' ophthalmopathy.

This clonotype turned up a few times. The CDR3 nucleotides are TGTGCCAGCAGATTTCCGGGCTCCGAAGTTGCCTACACCTTC. This sequence encodes CASRFPGSEVAYTF. The chain links TRBV28 to TRBJ1-2; D call uncertain. The length of the CDR3 is 14 residues. Per germline, CDR1 MDHEN and CDR2 SYDVKM. With 6 bases removed from V and 10 bases from J, the gap between germline ends came to 21 bases.

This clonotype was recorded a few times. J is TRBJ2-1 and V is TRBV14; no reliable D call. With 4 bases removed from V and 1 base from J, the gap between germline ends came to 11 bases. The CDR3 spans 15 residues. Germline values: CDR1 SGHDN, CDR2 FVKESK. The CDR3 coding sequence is TGTGCCAGCAGCCGTGGAGTTAGTTCCTACAATGAGCAGTTCTTC. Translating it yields CASSRGVSSYNEQFF.

The CDR3 loop is CASSVGGTSGNNEQFF. The CDR3 DNA reads as TGTGCCAGCAGCGTAGGAGGAACTAGCGGGAACAATGAGCAGTTCTTC. This rearrangement joins TRBV9 to TRBJ2-1; TRBD2 matches 10 bases. The germline gives CDR1 SGDLS, CDR2 YYNGEE. Trimming cost V 0 bases and J 5 bases; bases outside gene matches: 5. This CDR3 comprises 16 residues.

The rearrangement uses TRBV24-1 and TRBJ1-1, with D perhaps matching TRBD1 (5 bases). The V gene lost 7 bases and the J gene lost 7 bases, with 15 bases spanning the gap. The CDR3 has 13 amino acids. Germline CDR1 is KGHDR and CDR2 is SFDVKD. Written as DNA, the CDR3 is TGTGCCACCAGGCCGCGGGGCGAGGTTGAAGCTTTCTTT. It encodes CATRPRGEVEAFF.

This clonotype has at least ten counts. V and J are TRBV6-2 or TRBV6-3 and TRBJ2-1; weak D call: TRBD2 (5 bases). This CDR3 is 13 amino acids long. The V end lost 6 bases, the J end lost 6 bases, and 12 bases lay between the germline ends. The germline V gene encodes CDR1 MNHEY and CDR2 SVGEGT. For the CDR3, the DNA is TGTGCCAGCAGGCTAACTAGTATCAATGAGCAGTTCTTC. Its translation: CASRLTSINEQFF.

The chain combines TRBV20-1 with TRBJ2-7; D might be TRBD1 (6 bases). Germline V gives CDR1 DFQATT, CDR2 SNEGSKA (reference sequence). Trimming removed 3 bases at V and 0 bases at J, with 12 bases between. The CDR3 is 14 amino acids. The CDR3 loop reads CSARDRTDSYEQYF. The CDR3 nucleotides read TGCAGTGCTAGGGATAGGACAGACTCCTACGAGCAGTACTTC.

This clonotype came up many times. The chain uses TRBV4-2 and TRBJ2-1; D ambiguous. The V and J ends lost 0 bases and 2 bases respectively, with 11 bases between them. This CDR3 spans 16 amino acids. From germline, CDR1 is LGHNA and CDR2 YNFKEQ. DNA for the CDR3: TGTGCCAGCAGCCAAGAGGCGAGCGCGGCCTACAATGAGCAGTTCTTC. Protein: CASSQEASAAYNEQFF.

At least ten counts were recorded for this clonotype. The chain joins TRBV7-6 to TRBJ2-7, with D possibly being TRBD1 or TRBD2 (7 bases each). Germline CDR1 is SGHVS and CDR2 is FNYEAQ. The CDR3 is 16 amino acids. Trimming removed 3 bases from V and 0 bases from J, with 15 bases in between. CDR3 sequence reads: CASSFRRGGSSYEQYF. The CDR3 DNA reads TGTGCCAGCAGCTTCCGCAGGGGGGGTAGCTCCTACGAGCAGTACTTC.

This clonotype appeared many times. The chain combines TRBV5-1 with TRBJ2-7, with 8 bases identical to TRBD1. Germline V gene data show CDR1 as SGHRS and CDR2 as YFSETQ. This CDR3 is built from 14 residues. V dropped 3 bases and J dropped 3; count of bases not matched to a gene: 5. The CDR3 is CASSSSGGGYEQYF. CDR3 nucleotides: TGCGCCAGCAGCTCCTCAGGGGGCGGCTACGAGCAGTACTTC.

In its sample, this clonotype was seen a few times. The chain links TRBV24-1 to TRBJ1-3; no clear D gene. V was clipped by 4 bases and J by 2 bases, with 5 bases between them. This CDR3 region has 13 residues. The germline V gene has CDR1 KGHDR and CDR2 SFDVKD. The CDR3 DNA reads TGTGCCACCAGTGAACCGCCTGGAAACACCATATATTTT. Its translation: CATSEPPGNTIYF.

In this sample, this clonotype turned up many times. CDR3 loop: CSVAGTSGSGGYEQYF. The CDR3 coding sequence is TGCAGCGTTGCAGGGACTAGCGGGAGCGGAGGCTACGAGCAGTACTTC. The chain carries TRBV29-1 and TRBJ2-7, with 14 bases lining up with TRBD2. CDR1 is SQVTM, CDR2 ANQGSEA, per germline. The CDR3 covers 16 residues. V shed 4 bases and J 3 bases; nucleotides not matched to a gene: 8.

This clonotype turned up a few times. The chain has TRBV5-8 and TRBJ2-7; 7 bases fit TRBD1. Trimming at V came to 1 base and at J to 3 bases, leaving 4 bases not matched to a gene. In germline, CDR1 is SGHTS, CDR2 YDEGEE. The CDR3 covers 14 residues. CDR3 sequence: CASSLSTGDYEQYF. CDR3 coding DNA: TGTGCCAGCAGCTTGAGCACAGGGGACTACGAGCAGTACTTC.

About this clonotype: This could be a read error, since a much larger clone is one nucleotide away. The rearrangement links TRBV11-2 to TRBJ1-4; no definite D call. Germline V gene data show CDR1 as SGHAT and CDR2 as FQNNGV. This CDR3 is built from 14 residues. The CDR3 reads CASSLDVSKEKLFF. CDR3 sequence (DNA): TGTGCCAGCAGCTTAGATGTTTCTAAAGAAAAACTGTTTTTT.

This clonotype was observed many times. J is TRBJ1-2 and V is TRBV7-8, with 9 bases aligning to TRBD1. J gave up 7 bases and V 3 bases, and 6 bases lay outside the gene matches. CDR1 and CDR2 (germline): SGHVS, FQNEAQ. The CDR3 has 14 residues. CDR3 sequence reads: CASSLVQGAIGYTF. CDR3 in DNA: TGTGCCAGCAGCTTGGTACAGGGGGCAATTGGCTACACCTTC.

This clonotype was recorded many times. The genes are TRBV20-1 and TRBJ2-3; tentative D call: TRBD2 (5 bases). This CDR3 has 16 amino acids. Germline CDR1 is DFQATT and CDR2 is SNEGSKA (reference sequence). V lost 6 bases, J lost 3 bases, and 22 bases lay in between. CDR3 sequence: CSARASGRRTTDTQYF. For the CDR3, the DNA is TGCAGTGCCCGCGCAAGTGGGAGAAGGACGACAGATACGCAGTATTTT.

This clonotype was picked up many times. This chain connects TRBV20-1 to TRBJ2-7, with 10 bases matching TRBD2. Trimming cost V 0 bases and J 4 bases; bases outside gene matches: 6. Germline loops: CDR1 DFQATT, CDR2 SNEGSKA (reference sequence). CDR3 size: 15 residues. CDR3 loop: CSARDWASGSYEQYF. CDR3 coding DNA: TGCAGTGCTAGAGATTGGGCTAGCGGGAGTTACGAGCAGTACTTC.

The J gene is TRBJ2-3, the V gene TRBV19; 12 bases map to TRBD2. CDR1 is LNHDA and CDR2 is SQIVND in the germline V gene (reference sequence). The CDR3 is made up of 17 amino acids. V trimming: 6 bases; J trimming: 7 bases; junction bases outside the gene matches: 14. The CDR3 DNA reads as TGTGCCAGTAGATCCCTATTGACTAGCGGGAGCGGAAATACGCAGTATTTT. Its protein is CASRSLLTSGSGNTQYF.

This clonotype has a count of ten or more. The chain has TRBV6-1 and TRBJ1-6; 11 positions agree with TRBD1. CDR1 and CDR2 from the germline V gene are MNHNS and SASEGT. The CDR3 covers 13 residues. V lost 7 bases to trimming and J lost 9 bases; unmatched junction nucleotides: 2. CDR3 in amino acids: CASTGTGGSPLHF. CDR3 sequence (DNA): TGTGCCAGCACCGGGACAGGGGGTTCACCCCTCCACTTT.

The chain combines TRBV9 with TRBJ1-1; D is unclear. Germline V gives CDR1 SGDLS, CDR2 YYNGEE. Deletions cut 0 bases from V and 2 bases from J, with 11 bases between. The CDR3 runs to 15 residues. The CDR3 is CASSVVARVNTEAFF. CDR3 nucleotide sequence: TGTGCCAGCAGCGTAGTTGCTCGGGTTAACACTGAAGCTTTCTTT. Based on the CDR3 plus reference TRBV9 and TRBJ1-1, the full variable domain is DSGVTQTPKHLITATGQRVTLRCSPRSGDLSVYWYQQSLDQGLQFLIQYYNGEERAKGNILERFSAQQFPDLHSELNLSSLELGDSALYFCASSVVARVNTEAFFGQGTRLTVV.

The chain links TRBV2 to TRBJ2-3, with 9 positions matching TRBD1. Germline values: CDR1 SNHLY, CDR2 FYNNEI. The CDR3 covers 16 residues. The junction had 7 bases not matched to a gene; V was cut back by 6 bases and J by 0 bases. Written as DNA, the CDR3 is TGTGCCAGCAGGGAACAGGGGGCCCCTAGCACAGATACGCAGTATTTT. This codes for CASREQGAPSTDTQYF.

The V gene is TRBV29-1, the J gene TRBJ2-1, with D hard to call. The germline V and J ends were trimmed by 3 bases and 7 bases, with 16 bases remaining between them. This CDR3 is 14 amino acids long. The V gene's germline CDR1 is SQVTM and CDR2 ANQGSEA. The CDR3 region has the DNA TGCAGCGTTGATGCGGCCAGTGGTAGGAATGAGCAGTTCTTC. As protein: CSVDAASGRNEQFF.

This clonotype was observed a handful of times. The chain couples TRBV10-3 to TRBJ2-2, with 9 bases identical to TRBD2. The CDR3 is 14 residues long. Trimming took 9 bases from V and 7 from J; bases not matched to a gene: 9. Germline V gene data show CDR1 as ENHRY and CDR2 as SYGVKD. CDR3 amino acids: CAMQAGTSHGELFF. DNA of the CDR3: TGTGCCATGCAAGCCGGGACTAGCCACGGGGAGCTGTTTTTT.

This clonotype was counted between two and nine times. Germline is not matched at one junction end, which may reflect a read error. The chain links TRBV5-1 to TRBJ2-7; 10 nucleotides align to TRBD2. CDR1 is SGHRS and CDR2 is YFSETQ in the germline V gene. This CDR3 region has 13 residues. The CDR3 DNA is TGCGCCAGCAGTAGGACTAGCGGATACGAGCAGTGCTTC. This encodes CASSRTSGYEQCF.

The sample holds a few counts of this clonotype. The chain's CDR3 is CASSLSPRTRETQYF. The CDR3 coding sequence is TGTGCCAGCAGTTTATCCCCTCGGACGAGAGAGACCCAGTACTTC. The chain links TRBV27 to TRBJ2-5, with D unclear. CDR3 size: 15 residues. Trimming left V 0 bases short and J 4 bases short, with 12 bases between. Germline assignment: CDR1 MNHEY and CDR2 SMNVEV (reference sequence).

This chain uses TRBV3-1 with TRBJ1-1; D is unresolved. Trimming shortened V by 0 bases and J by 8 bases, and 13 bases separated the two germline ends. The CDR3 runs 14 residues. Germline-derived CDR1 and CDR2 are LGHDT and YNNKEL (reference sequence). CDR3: CASSQDGANLEAFF. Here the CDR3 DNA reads TGTGCCAGCAGCCAAGATGGTGCTAACCTGGAAGCTTTCTTT.

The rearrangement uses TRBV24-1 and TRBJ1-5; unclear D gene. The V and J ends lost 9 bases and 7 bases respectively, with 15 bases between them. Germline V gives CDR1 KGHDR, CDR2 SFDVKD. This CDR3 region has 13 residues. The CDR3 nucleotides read TGTGCCACCCGTGGACCGGGCGGGCAGCCCCAGCATTTT. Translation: CATRGPGGQPQHF.

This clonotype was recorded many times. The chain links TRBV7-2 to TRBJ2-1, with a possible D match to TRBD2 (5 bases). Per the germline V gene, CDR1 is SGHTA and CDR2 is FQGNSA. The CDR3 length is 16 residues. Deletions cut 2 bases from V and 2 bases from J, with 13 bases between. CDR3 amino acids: CASSLYGGIPYNEQFF. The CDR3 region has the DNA TGTGCCAGCAGCTTATACGGAGGAATCCCCTACAATGAGCAGTTCTTC.

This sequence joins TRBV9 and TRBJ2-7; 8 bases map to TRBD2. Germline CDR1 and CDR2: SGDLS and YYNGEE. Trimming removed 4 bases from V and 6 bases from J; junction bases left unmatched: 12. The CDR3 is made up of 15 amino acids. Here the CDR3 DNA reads TGTGCCAGCAGCCCAAGCGGGAGTCCCTGGGGCGAGCAGTACTTC. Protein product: CASSPSGSPWGEQYF.

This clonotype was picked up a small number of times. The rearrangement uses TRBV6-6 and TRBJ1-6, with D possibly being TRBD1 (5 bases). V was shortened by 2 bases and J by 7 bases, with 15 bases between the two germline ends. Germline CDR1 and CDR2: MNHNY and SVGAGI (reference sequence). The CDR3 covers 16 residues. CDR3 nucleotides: TGTGCCAGCAGTTACGGAGACAGCGTATCGAATTCACCCCTCCACTTT. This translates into CASSYGDSVSNSPLHF.

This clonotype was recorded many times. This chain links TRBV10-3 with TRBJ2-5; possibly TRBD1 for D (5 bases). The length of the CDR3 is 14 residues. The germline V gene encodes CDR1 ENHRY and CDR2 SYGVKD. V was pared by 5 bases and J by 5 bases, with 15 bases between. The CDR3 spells CAISTRVSSETQYF. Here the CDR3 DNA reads TGTGCCATCAGTACCAGGGTTTCGAGTGAGACCCAGTACTTC.